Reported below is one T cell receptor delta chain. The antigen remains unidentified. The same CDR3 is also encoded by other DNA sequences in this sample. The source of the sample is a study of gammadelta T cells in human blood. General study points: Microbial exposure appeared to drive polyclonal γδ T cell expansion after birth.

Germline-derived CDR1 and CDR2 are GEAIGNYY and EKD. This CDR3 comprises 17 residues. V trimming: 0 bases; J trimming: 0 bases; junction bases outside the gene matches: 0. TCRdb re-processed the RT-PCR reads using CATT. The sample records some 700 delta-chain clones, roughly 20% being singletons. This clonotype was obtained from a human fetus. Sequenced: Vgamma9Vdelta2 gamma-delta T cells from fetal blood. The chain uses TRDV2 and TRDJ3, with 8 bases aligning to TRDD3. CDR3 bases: TGTGCCTGTGACACCGGGGGATACTCCTGGGACACCCGACAGATGTTTTTC. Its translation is CACDTGGYSWDTRQMFF.